This entry lists 23 T cell receptor beta chains sequenced from one sample in a study of type 1 regulatory T cells. TCRdb reprocessed the reads with MiXCR, giving one entry per CDR3 protein. The sample has about 14,000 distinct CDR3 sequences, approximately 14% seen once. These receptors lack a known antigen. The specimen was cultured T cells, either the whole culture or a sorted T cell fraction (not recorded which). The receptors shown here come from a human donor in good health.

This clonotype has at least ten counts. The chain uses TRBV24-1 and TRBJ2-1, with D perhaps matching TRBD1 or TRBD2 (5 bases each). CDR1 is KGHDR, CDR2 SFDVKD, per germline. V was shortened by 5 bases and J by 12 bases, with 13 bases between the two germline ends. This CDR3 has 12 residues. CDR3 nucleotides: TGTGCCACCAGTGGTGGGGCTAGCTGGCAGTTCTTC. The encoded protein is CATSGGASWQFF.

This clonotype showed up many times. V gene TRBV6-1 combines with J gene TRBJ2-5; 11 bases map to TRBD2. V dropped 11 bases and J dropped 4; count of bases not matched to a gene: 6. The CDR3 has 13 amino acids. Germline values: CDR1 MNHNS, CDR2 SASEGT. CDR3 coding DNA: TGTGCCGCCCGTACTAGCGGGAGAGAGACCCAGTACTTC. This sequence encodes CAARTSGRETQYF.

The chain has TRBV5-1 and TRBJ2-1; D not certain. This CDR3 is built from 14 residues. Germline loops: CDR1 SGHRS, CDR2 YFSETQ. With 6 bases removed from V and 8 bases from J, the gap between germline ends came to 18 bases. Here the CDR3 reads CASTKGGSTYEQFF. CDR3 in DNA: TGCGCCAGCACGAAGGGCGGTTCTACTTATGAGCAGTTCTTC. Variable domain in full (rest from reference TRBV5-1 and TRBJ2-1): KAGVTQTPRYLIKTRGQQVTLSCSPISGHRSVSWYQQTPGQGLQFLFEYFSETQRNKGNFPGRFSGRQFSNSRSEMNVSTLELGDSALYLCASTKGGSTYEQFFGPGTRLTVL.

Only a few counts were recorded for this clonotype. The chain employs TRBV5-1 and TRBJ1-6; D not certain. The CDR3 runs 15 residues. Trimming took 4 bases from V and 6 from J, leaving 14 bases between them. In germline, CDR1 is SGHRS, CDR2 YFSETQ. DNA of the CDR3: TGCGCCAGCAGCCCGGACGGACTTGGTAATTCACCCCTCCACTTT. It yields the protein CASSPDGLGNSPLHF. Full variable domain (remainder filled in from reference TRBV5-1 and TRBJ1-6): KAGVTQTPRYLIKTRGQQVTLSCSPISGHRSVSWYQQTPGQGLQFLFEYFSETQRNKGNFPGRFSGRQFSNSRSEMNVSTLELGDSALYLCASSPDGLGNSPLHFGNGTRLTVT.

In its sample, this clonotype was seen many times. The V gene is TRBV30, the J gene TRBJ2-3; D gene uncertain. The CDR3 length is 13 residues. Trimming took off 4 bases at V and 5 bases at J, with 13 bases between the two ends. The germline V gene encodes CDR1 GTSNPN and CDR2 SVGIG (reference sequence). The CDR3 spells CAWKARHRDTQYF. The CDR3 DNA follows: TGTGCCTGGAAGGCAAGGCACAGAGATACGCAGTATTTT.

The CDR3 is CASSLSIASGTYEQYF. The CDR3 DNA sequence: TGTGCCAGCAGCTTAAGTATTGCTAGCGGGACCTACGAGCAGTACTTC. The chain uses TRBV13 and TRBJ2-7; TRBD2 matches 9 bases. CDR1 and CDR2 (germline): PRHDT, FYEKMQ (reference sequence). The CDR3 is made up of 16 amino acids. V was pared by 2 bases and J by 2 bases, with 7 bases of the junction left unmatched.

By frequency in the sample, this clonotype is medium-sized. The CDR3 loop reads CASSLDRGNNQPQHF. The CDR3 DNA reads TGTGCCAGCAGCCTCGACAGGGGAAACAATCAGCCCCAGCATTTT. The chain joins TRBV2 to TRBJ1-5; 8 bases match TRBD1. There are 15 residues in the CDR3. Per germline, CDR1 SNHLY and CDR2 FYNNEI. V trimming: 6 bases; J trimming: 3 bases; junction bases outside the gene matches: 7.

This clonotype was seen repeatedly, ten times or more. The rearrangement links TRBV7-6 to TRBJ1-1; D possibly corresponds to TRBD1 (6 bases). Per germline, CDR1 SGHVS and CDR2 FNYEAQ. The CDR3 covers 14 residues. Between the trimmed V and J ends, which lost 0 bases and 2 bases, there was a span of 7 bases. In DNA, the CDR3 is TGTGCCAGCAGCTTAGCCGGGACAAACACTGAAGCTTTCTTT. This codes for CASSLAGTNTEAFF.

This sequence joins TRBV9 and TRBJ2-2; TRBD1 might be the D (8 bases). Germline V gives CDR1 SGDLS, CDR2 YYNGEE. V was cut by 7 bases and J by 0 bases, with 16 bases left in between. There are 16 residues in the CDR3. The CDR3 sequence: CASGRGTGPNTGELFF. The CDR3 region has the DNA TGTGCCAGCGGGAGGGGGACAGGCCCGAACACCGGGGAGCTGTTTTTT.

At least ten counts were recorded for this clonotype. The V call is TRBV3-1, the J call TRBJ2-3; D not resolved. V was pared by 1 base and J by 5 bases, with 13 bases between. Germline values: CDR1 LGHDT, CDR2 YNNKEL (reference sequence). The CDR3 is made up of 15 amino acids. In DNA, the CDR3 is TGTGCCAGCAGCCAAGCACCCCTAGGCGGAGATACGCAGTATTTT. Residues: CASSQAPLGGDTQYF.

In this sample, this clonotype turned up many times. The chain has TRBV28 and TRBJ2-5, with no clear D. The V end was cut by 5 bases, the J end by 1 base, with 11 bases between. From germline, CDR1 is MDHEN and CDR2 SYDVKM. The CDR3 loop spans 14 amino acids. CDR3 nucleotides: TGTGCCAGCAGTCCCCACACCGGCCAAGAGACCCAGTACTTC. It yields the protein CASSPHTGQETQYF.

This clonotype was picked up many times. The chain carries TRBV2 and TRBJ1-6; TRBD1 agrees at 8 bases. Germline CDR1 is SNHLY and CDR2 is FYNNEI. The CDR3 is 15 residues long. Losses at the gene ends were 5 bases for V and 7 bases for J; bases not matched to a gene: 7. CDR3 in DNA: TGTGCCAGCAGTTCCCGGACAGGGCAAAATTCACCCCTCCACTTT. Protein sequence: CASSSRTGQNSPLHF.

This clonotype was counted many times. The chain has TRBV29-1 and TRBJ2-5, with D perhaps TRBD1 or TRBD2 (6 bases each). This CDR3 is built from 13 residues. Trimming stripped 3 bases from V and 5 bases from J, with 13 bases between. The germline gives CDR1 SQVTM, CDR2 ANQGSEA. This chain's CDR3 is CSVDGGGGETQYF. CDR3 nucleotide sequence: TGCAGCGTTGACGGGGGCGGTGGGGAGACCCAGTACTTC.

At least ten counts were recorded for this clonotype. This chain connects TRBV24-1 to TRBJ2-1; 12 bases line up with TRBD1. This CDR3 comprises 15 residues. Trimming at V came to 5 bases and at J to 7 bases, leaving 5 bases not matched to a gene. Per germline, CDR1 KGHDR and CDR2 SFDVKD. CDR3 bases: TGTGCCACCAGTGGGGACAGGGGGCCCCCTAATGAGCAGTTCTTC. It encodes CATSGDRGPPNEQFF.

This clonotype has a count of ten or more. This chain uses TRBV18 with TRBJ2-5; perhaps TRBD2 as D (5 bases). This CDR3 comprises 13 residues. CDR1 is KGHSH, CDR2 LQKENI, per germline. With 6 bases removed from V and 1 base from J, the gap between germline ends came to 9 bases. The CDR3 loop reads CASSPRGQETQYF. In DNA, the CDR3 is TGTGCCAGCTCTCCCCGGGGCCAAGAGACCCAGTACTTC.

The chain employs TRBV3-1 and TRBJ2-1; TRBD2 matches at 11 bases. This CDR3 contains 14 residues. Germline lookup yields CDR1 LGHDT and CDR2 YNNKEL (reference sequence). V shed 4 bases, J shed 6 bases, and the junction held 2 bases outside the gene matches. The CDR3 spells CASSPGTSGNEQFF. For the CDR3, the DNA is TGTGCCAGCAGCCCCGGGACTAGCGGCAATGAGCAGTTCTTC.

Remarks on this clonotype: A junction end diverges from the germline sequence, so it may reflect a read error. The chain recombines TRBV28 with TRBJ1-1; D unresolved. CDR3 length: 11 amino acids. The germline V gene has CDR1 MDHEN and CDR2 SYDVKM. This CDR3 reads CASSTTTKAFF. The CDR3 DNA reads TGTGCCAGCAGTACTACCACTAAAGCTTTCTTT.

This clonotype was picked up many times. This chain uses TRBV7-8 with TRBJ2-1, with D possibly matching TRBD1 (6 bases). Trimming took off 7 bases at V and 9 bases at J, with 22 bases between the two ends. In germline, CDR1 is SGHVS, CDR2 FQNEAQ. The CDR3 totals 15 residues. The CDR3 DNA reads TGTGCCAGCACCATTACGTCGAACAGGGACGGTGAGCAGTTCTTC. Residues: CASTITSNRDGEQFF.

This clonotype was recorded at least ten times. The chain employs TRBV27 and TRBJ2-1; TRBD1 matches at 7 bases. The CDR3 contains 15 residues. The germline CDR1 and CDR2 sequences are MNHEY and SMNVEV (reference sequence). With V trimmed by 2 bases and J by 0 bases, 1 base remained unmatched. CDR3 sequence: CASSLRQGSYNEQFF. CDR3 DNA: TGTGCCAGCAGTTTACGACAGGGCTCCTACAATGAGCAGTTCTTC.

This clonotype was detected many times. The chain uses TRBV5-1 and TRBJ2-1, with 8 bases aligning to TRBD2. The V and J ends lost 5 bases and 6 bases, in that order; junction bases with no gene match: 7. The CDR3 is 14 residues long. The germline V gene encodes CDR1 SGHRS and CDR2 YFSETQ. CDR3 bases: TGCGCCAGCAGTCCCGGGACTAGTCTCAATGAGCAGTTCTTC. The encoded protein is CASSPGTSLNEQFF. The full variable domain, in which reference TRBV5-1 and TRBJ2-1 provide the parts outside the CDR3, is KAGVTQTPRYLIKTRGQQVTLSCSPISGHRSVSWYQQTPGQGLQFLFEYFSETQRNKGNFPGRFSGRQFSNSRSEMNVSTLELGDSALYLCASSPGTSLNEQFFGPGTRLTVL.

This clonotype was counted at least ten times. This chain links TRBV7-9 with TRBJ2-1; 7 bases fit TRBD2. The germline CDR1 and CDR2 sequences are SEHNR and FQNEAQ (reference sequence). The CDR3 length is 15 residues. V shed 5 bases and J 6 bases; nucleotides not matched to a gene: 10. CDR3 in amino acids: CASSLGGLGFNEQFF. The CDR3 coding sequence is TGTGCCAGCAGCCTCGGAGGACTAGGATTCAATGAGCAGTTCTTC.

This clonotype showed up just a few times. A much more abundant neighbour one base away suggests this may be a read error. The V call is TRBV24-1, the J call TRBJ2-5, with D possibly TRBD1 on 8 matching bases. Trimming shortened V by 2 bases and J by 1 base, and 10 bases separated the two germline ends. The CDR3 is 15 amino acids. CDR1 is KGHDR, CDR2 SFDVKD, per germline. The CDR3 DNA reads TGTGCCACCAGTGATTACAGGGGGGGCCAAGAGACCCAGTACTTC. Its protein product is CATSDYRGGQETQYF.

This clonotype showed up many times. This rearrangement joins TRBV2 to TRBJ2-7, with D hard to call. The CDR3 is 14 residues long. Trimming pared 5 bases from V and 1 base from J, leaving 12 bases between. CDR1 and CDR2 from the germline V gene are SNHLY and FYNNEI. Here the CDR3 DNA reads TGTGCCAGCAGTCCCCAGGAATTTTCCTACGAGCAGTACTTC. It is translated as CASSPQEFSYEQYF. The whole variable domain, filled in from reference TRBV2 and TRBJ2-7, reads EPEVTQTPSHQVTQMGQEVILRCVPISNHLYFYWYRQILGQKVEFLVSFYNNEISEKSEIFDDQFSVERPDGSNFTLKIRSTKLEDSAMYFCASSPQEFSYEQYFGPGTRLTVT.